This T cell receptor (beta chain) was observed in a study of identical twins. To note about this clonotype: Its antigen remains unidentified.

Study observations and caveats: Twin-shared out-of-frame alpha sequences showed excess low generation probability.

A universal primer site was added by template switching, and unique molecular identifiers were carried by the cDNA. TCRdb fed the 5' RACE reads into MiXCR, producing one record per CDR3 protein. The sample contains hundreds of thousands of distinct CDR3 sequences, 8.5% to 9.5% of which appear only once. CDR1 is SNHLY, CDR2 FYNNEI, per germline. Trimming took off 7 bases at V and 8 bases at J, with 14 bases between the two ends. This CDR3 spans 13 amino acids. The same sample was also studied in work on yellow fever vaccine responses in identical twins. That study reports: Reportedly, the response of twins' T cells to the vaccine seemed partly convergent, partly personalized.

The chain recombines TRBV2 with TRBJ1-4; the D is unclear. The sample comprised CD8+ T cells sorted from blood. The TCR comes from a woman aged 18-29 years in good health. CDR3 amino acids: CASTLWVPEKLFF. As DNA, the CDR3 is TGTGCCAGCACTCTGTGGGTTCCGGAAAAACTGTTTTTT.